Shown below are 16 T cell receptor beta chains from a single sample sequenced in a study of blood T cells in healthy people across ages (dated by TCRdb to 2014 to 2015). Receptors were amplified or captured by 5' RACE. The second PCR ran for roughly 7 to 11 cycles and used a J-beta primer mix along with a sample-barcoded 5' primer. The public reads were quality trimmed at Q25 with fastp and then assembled into clones with MiXCR by TCRdb, keeping productive beta chains. Each entry is one CDR3 protein sequence, shown with its most common DNA and genes. Recorded for this sample are over 1,500,000 distinct CDR3 sequences; about two fifths of them occurred a single time. 23% of the sample goes to the ten largest clones. Specimen: blood. These receptors all stem from a human donor in good health.

This clonotype was counted a few times. The chain employs TRBV29-1 and TRBJ2-6; D not certain. CDR1 is SQVTM and CDR2 is ANQGSEA in the germline V gene. CDR3 length: 16 residues. V was shortened by 0 bases and J by 0 bases, with 9 bases between the two germline ends. CDR3 DNA sequence: TGCAGCGTTGAAGATTACCCAGGCTCTGGGGCCAACGTCCTGACTTTC. Its translation: CSVEDYPGSGANVLTF.

This chain joins TRBV20-1 and TRBJ2-5, with TRBD2 matching over 8 bases. Germline V gene lookup returns CDR1 DFQATT and CDR2 SNEGSKA (reference sequence). After removal of 6 bases from V and 11 bases from J, the junction contained 11 bases not matched to a gene. The CDR3 extends over 12 amino acids. For the CDR3, the DNA is TGCAGTGCCCCCGGGACTAGGAATGAGCAGTACTTC. Its protein is CSAPGTRNEQYF.

The chain is built from TRBV4-3 and TRBJ2-1; D unclear. V was trimmed by 0 bases and J by 0 bases, leaving 9 bases between them. CDR1 and CDR2 from the germline V gene are LGHNA and YSLEER. The CDR3 is 16 amino acids. This CDR3 reads CASSQDEISSYNEQFF. CDR3 DNA sequence: TGCGCCAGCAGCCAAGATGAGATCAGCTCCTACAATGAGCAGTTCTTC.

This clonotype was picked up a small number of times. This chain connects TRBV7-9 to TRBJ2-5; a weak D match, TRBD1 (5 bases). The length of the CDR3 is 12 residues. CDR1 is SEHNR and CDR2 is FQNEAQ in the germline V gene (reference sequence). The V end lost 3 bases, the J end lost 11 bases, and 13 bases lay between the germline ends. Written as DNA, the CDR3 is TGTGCCAGCAGCTTTTCTGGGGCAGGGCAGTACTTC. This codes for CASSFSGAGQYF.

The chain recombines TRBV4-2 with TRBJ2-1, with TRBD2 identical over 8 bases. This CDR3 is 15 amino acids long. Germline V CDR1 and CDR2: LGHNA, YNFKEQ. V lost 4 bases to trimming and J lost 6 bases; unmatched junction nucleotides: 8. This CDR3 reads CASSRAGLVGNEQFF. For the CDR3, the DNA is TGTGCCAGCAGCCGAGCGGGACTAGTGGGCAATGAGCAGTTCTTC.

The chain couples TRBV6-1 to TRBJ2-7; no firm D call. The V end was cut by 2 bases, the J end by 0 bases, with 8 bases between. The CDR3 is 14 amino acids. In germline, CDR1 is MNHNS, CDR2 SASEGT. The CDR3 DNA reads as TGTGCCAGCAGTGAAATGAGGTTCTCCTACGAGCAGTACTTC. It encodes CASSEMRFSYEQYF.

This chain connects TRBV9 to TRBJ1-1; no definite D call. The germline CDR1 and CDR2 sequences are SGDLS and YYNGEE. The V and J ends lost 4 bases and 0 bases respectively, with 13 bases between them. The CDR3 is made up of 15 amino acids. The CDR3 DNA reads as TGTGCCAGCAGCCCCCAGGAGGGCCTGAACACTGAAGCTTTCTTT. Protein: CASSPQEGLNTEAFF.

The chain carries TRBV30 and TRBJ1-4; D call uncertain. Germline V gives CDR1 GTSNPN, CDR2 SVGIG (reference sequence). V lost 3 bases, J lost 7 bases, and 3 bases lay in between. The CDR3 has 10 residues. The CDR3 bases are TGTGCCTGGAGGGGTGAAAAACTGTTTTTT. Protein: CAWRGEKLFF.

V usage is TRBV20-1 and J usage is TRBJ1-1, with 8 bases aligning to TRBD1. This CDR3 is 15 amino acids long. Trimming at V came to 5 bases and at J to 8 bases, leaving 16 bases not matched to a gene. Germline CDR1 is DFQATT and CDR2 is SNEGSKA (reference sequence). CDR3 nucleotides: TGCAGTGCTGGGGGGACAGGTGGTCCCTCAGACGAAGCTTTCTTT. Translation: CSAGGTGGPSDEAFF.

V gene TRBV5-1 combines with J gene TRBJ2-2; 10 bases align to TRBD1. CDR1 is SGHRS and CDR2 is YFSETQ in the germline V gene. The junction had 6 bases not matched to a gene; V was cut back by 4 bases and J by 6 bases. This CDR3 contains 15 residues. The CDR3 sequence: CASSPGQGEAGELFF. DNA for the CDR3: TGCGCCAGCAGCCCTGGACAGGGGGAGGCCGGGGAGCTGTTTTTT.

The chain joins TRBV5-1 to TRBJ1-6; D possibly corresponds to TRBD1 (5 bases). Trimming removed 4 bases from V and 10 bases from J, with 18 bases in between. From germline, CDR1 is SGHRS and CDR2 YFSETQ. CDR3 size: 15 residues. The CDR3 here is CASSPSGGERSPLHF. In DNA, the CDR3 is TGCGCCAGCAGCCCCTCCGGGGGAGAGAGGTCACCCCTCCACTTT. The full variable domain, its missing parts supplied by reference TRBV5-1 and TRBJ1-6, is KAGVTQTPRYLIKTRGQQVTLSCSPISGHRSVSWYQQTPGQGLQFLFEYFSETQRNKGNFPGRFSGRQFSNSRSEMNVSTLELGDSALYLCASSPSGGERSPLHFGNGTRLTVT.

The rearrangement uses TRBV9 and TRBJ1-6; D gene ambiguous. Germline CDR1 SGDLS, CDR2 YYNGEE. The V and J ends lost 4 bases and 0 bases respectively, with 14 bases between them. The CDR3 runs 17 residues. As DNA, the CDR3 is TGTGCCAGCAGCCTCGACTCGCAGAGCTCCTATAATTCACCCCTCCACTTT. Translated: CASSLDSQSSYNSPLHF.

This sequence joins TRBV7-8 and TRBJ1-1; weak D call: TRBD1 (6 bases). The V end was cut by 1 base, the J end by 4 bases, with 16 bases between. Germline V CDR1 and CDR2: SGHVS, FQNEAQ. The CDR3 length is 16 residues. The CDR3 nucleotides are TGTGCCAGCAGCTTAGACAGGACAGCCCCCGGCACTGAAGCTTTCTTT. This sequence encodes CASSLDRTAPGTEAFF.

There are a few counts of this clonotype. V gene TRBV6-2 or TRBV6-3 combines with J gene TRBJ2-1, with D perhaps TRBD1 (6 bases). V dropped 2 bases and J dropped 6 bases, with 11 bases sitting between them. The CDR3 has 14 residues. Germline CDR1 reads MNHEY; CDR2 reads SVGEGT. The CDR3 DNA follows: TGTGCCAGCAGTTACCTCGTCAGGGGCAATGAGCAGTTCTTC. It translates to CASSYLVRGNEQFF.

This clonotype showed up many times. The junction shows a germline mismatch at one end, possibly a read error. V and J are TRBV5-1 and TRBJ2-3; 13 bases fit TRBD2. The CDR3 spans 15 residues. Per the germline V gene, CDR1 is SGHRS and CDR2 is YFSETQ. CDR3 residues: CASSPGLAGSDTQYF. The CDR3 DNA sequence: TGTGCCAGCAGCCCGGGACTAGCGGGGTCAGATACGCAGTATTTT.

Notes on this clonotype: A much larger clone differs from this one at a single base, so this may be a read error. CDR3 coding DNA: TGTGCCAGCAGTCTACAGACACCTTCTGGGGCCAGCGTCCTGACTTTC. It is translated as CASSLQTPSGASVLTF. The chain carries TRBV6-5 and TRBJ2-6; D may be TRBD1 (5 bases). CDR3 length equals 16 residues. CDR1 is MNHEY and CDR2 is SVGAGI in the germline V gene.